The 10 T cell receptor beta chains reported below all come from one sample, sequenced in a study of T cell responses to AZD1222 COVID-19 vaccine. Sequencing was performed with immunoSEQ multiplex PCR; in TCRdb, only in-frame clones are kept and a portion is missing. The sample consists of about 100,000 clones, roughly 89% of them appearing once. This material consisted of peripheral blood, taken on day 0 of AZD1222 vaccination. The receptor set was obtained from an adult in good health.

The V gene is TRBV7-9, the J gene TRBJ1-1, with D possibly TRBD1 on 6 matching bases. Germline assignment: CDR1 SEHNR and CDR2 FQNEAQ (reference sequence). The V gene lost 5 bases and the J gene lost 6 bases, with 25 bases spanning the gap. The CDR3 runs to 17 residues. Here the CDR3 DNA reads TGTGCCAGCAGCCGCGGGCGGACAGATCTCTGGAAGGCTGAAGCTTTCTTT. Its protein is CASSRGRTDLWKAEAFF.

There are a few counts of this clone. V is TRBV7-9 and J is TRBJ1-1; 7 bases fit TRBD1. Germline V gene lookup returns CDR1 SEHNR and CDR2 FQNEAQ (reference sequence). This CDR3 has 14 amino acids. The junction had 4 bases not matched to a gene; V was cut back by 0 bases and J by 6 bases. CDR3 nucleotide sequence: TGTGCCAGCAGCTTAGCAAGCACAGGGGCTGAAGCTTTCTTT. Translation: CASSLASTGAEAFF.

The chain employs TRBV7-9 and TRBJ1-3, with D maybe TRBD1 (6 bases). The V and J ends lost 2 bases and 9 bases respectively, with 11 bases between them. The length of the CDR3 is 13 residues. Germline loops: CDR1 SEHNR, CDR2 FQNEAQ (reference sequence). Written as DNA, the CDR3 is TGTGCCAGCAGCTTAAGACAGGAGTCCACCATATATTTT. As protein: CASSLRQESTIYF.

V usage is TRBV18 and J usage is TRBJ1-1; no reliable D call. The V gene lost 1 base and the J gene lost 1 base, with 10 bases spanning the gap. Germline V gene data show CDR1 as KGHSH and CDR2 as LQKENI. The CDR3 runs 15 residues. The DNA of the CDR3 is TGTGCCAGCTCACCACAGGGATCAACGAACACTGAAGCTTTCTTT. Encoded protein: CASSPQGSTNTEAFF.

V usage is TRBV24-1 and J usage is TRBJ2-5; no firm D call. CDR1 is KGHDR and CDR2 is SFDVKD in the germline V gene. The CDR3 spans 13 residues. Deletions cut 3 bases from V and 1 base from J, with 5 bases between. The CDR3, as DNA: TGTGCCACCAGTGATGGCAGCCAAGAGACCCAGTACTTC. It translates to CATSDGSQETQYF.

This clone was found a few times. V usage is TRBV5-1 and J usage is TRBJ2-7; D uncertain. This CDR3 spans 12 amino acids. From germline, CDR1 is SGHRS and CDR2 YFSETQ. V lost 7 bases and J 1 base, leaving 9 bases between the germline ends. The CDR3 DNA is TGCGCCAGCGGGCCTGGGTCCTACGAGCAGTACTTC. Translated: CASGPGSYEQYF. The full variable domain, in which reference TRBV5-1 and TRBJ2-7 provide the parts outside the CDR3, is KAGVTQTPRYLIKTRGQQVTLSCSPISGHRSVSWYQQTPGQGLQFLFEYFSETQRNKGNFPGRFSGRQFSNSRSEMNVSTLELGDSALYLCASGPGSYEQYFGPGTRLTVT.

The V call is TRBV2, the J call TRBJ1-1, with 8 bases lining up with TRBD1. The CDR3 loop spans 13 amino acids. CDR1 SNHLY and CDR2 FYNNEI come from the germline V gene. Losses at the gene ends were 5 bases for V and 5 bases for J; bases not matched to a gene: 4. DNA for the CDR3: TGTGCCAGCAGTAAACAGGGGGGGACTGAAGCTTTCTTT. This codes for CASSKQGGTEAFF.

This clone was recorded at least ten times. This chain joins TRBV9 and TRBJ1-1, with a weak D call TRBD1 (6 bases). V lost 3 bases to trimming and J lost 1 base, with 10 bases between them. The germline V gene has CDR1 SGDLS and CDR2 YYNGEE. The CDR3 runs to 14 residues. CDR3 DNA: TGTGCCAGCAGCGAGGGACAACGGAACACTGAAGCTTTCTTT. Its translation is CASSEGQRNTEAFF.

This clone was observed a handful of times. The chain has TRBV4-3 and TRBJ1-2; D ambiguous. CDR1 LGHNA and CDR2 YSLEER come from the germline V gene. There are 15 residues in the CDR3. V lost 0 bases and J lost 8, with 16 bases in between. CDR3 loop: CASSQDLYKPEGYTF. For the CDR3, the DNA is TGCGCCAGCAGCCAAGACTTGTACAAGCCGGAGGGCTACACCTTC.

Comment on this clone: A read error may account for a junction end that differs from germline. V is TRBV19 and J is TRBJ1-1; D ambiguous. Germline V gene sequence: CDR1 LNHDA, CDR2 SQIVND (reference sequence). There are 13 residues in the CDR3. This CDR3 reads CASSDGVKTEAFF. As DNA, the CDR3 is TGTGCCAGTAGTGACGGGGTGAAAACTGAAGCTTTCTTT.